The present T cell receptor (beta chain) was sequenced within a study of identical twins. This CDR3 has 17 amino acids. Germline assignment: CDR1 SGHTS and CDR2 YDEGEE. Unmatched junction bases numbered 10, after V lost 3 bases and J lost 2 bases. Each CDR3 protein gets one entry after TCRdb re-called the 5' RACE reads with MiXCR. This table has 650,000 to 750,000 distinct CDR3 sequences, 21% appearing once. This clonotype was detected a few times. Separately, the same data were catalogued under a study of T cells expressing NK-cell markers.

The source is a woman in her late teens or twenties in good health. V usage is TRBV5-8 and J usage is TRBJ2-3; 9 bases are shared with TRBD1. The material sequenced was PBMCs. CDR3 in amino acids: CASSWGPGTGSTDTQYF. CDR3 in DNA: TGTGCCAGCAGCTGGGGACCCGGGACAGGGTCCACAGATACGCAGTATTTT. The full variable domain, with the rest looked up from reference TRBV5-8 and TRBJ2-3, is EAGVTQSPTHLIKTRGQQATLRCSPISGHTSVYWYQQALGLGLQFLLWYDEGEERNRGNFPPRFSGRQFPNYSSELNVNALELEDSALYLCASSWGPGTGSTDTQYFGPGTRLTVL.